This T cell receptor (beta chain) was profiled in a study of shared clonotypes between healthy human individuals. General study findings and limits: What naive subsets generally showed was a larger estimated richness than memory subsets showed.

Produced via immunoSEQ multiplex PCR; TCRdb's table is partial and in-frame only. Among almost 750,000 clones, 55% to 80% were seen once, and the ten largest hold about 1.8%. V gave up 6 bases and J gave up 2 bases, with 13 bases separating them. The CDR3 contains 14 residues. The germline CDR1 and CDR2 sequences are LNHDA and SQIVND (reference sequence). A note on this clone: Its antigen is currently unknown.

The source is a woman aged 30 to 39 in good health. The V call is TRBV19, the J call TRBJ1-2, with a weak D call TRBD1 (5 bases). Sequenced input: memory CD4+ T cells sorted from blood. The subset: CD45RA-negative fraction. CDR3 coding DNA: TGTGCCAGTAGCCTATCAGGGAGGAACTATGGCTACACCTTC. Protein: CASSLSGRNYGYTF. The variable domain in full, completed from reference TRBV19 and TRBJ1-2, reads DGGITQSPKYLFRKEGQNVTLSCEQNLNHDAMYWYRQDPGQGLRLIYYSQIVNDFQKGDIAEGYSVSREKKESFPLTVTSAQKNPTAFYLCASSLSGRNYGYTFGSGTRLTVV.